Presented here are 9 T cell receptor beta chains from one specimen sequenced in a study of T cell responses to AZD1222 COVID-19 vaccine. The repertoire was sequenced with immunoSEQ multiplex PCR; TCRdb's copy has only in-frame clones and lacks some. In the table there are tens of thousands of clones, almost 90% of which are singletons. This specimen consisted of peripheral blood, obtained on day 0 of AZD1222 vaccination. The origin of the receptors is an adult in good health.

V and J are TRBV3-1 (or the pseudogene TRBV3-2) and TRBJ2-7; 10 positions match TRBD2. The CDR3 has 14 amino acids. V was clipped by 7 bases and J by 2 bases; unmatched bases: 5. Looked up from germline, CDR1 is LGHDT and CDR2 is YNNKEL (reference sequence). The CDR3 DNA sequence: TGTGCCAGCACCCTCACTAGCGGGGCCTACGAGCAGTACTTC. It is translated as CASTLTSGAYEQYF.

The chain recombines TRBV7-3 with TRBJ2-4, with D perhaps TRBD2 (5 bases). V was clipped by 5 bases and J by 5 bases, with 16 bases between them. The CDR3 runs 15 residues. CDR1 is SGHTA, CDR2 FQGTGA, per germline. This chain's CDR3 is CASSATGIRENIQYF. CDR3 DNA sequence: TGTGCCAGCAGCGCCACGGGGATCCGGGAAAACATTCAGTACTTC.

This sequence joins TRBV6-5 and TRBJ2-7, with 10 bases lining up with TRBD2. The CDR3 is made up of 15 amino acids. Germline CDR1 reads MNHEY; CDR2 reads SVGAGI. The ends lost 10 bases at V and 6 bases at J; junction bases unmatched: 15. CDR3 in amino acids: CATLNRLAGVIEQYF. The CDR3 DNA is TGTGCCACCCTCAATAGGCTAGCGGGGGTAATCGAGCAGTACTTC.

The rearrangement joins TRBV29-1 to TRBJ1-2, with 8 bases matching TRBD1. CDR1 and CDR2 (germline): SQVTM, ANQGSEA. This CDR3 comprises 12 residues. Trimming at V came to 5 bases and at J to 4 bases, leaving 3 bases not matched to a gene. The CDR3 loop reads CSVRDRSYGYTF. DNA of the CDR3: TGCAGCGTTCGGGACAGGAGCTATGGCTACACCTTC.

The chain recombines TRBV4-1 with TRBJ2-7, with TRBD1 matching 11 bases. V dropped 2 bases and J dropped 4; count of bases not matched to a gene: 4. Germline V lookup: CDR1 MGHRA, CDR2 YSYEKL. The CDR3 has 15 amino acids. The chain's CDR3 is CASSQPGQGVYEQYF. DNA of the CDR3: TGCGCCAGCAGCCAACCGGGACAGGGGGTTTACGAGCAGTACTTC.

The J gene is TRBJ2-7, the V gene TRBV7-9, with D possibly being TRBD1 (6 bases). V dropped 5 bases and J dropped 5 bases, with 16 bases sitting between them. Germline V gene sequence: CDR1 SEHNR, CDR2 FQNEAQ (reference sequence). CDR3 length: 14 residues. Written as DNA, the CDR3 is TGTGCCAGCAGCCCACAGGGTAATTTCCACGAGCAGTACTTC. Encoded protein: CASSPQGNFHEQYF.

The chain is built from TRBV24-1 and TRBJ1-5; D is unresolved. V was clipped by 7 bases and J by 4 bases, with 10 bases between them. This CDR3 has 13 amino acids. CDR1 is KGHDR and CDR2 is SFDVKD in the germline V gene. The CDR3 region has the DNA TGTGCCACCAGCCCCGACTGGAATCAGCCCCAGCATTTT. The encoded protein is CATSPDWNQPQHF.

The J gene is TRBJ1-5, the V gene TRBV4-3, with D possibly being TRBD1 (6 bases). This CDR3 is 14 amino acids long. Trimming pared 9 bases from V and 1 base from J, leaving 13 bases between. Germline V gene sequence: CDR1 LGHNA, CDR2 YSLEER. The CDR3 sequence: CASSGGLSNQPQHF. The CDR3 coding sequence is TGCGCCAGTAGCGGGGGGCTAAGCAATCAGCCCCAGCATTTT.

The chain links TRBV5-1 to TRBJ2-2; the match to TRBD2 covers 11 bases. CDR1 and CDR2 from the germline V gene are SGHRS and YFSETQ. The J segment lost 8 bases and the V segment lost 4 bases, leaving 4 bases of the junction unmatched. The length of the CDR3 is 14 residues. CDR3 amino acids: CASSKLAGDGELFF. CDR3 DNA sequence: TGCGCCAGCAGCAAACTAGCGGGGGATGGGGAGCTGTTTTTT.